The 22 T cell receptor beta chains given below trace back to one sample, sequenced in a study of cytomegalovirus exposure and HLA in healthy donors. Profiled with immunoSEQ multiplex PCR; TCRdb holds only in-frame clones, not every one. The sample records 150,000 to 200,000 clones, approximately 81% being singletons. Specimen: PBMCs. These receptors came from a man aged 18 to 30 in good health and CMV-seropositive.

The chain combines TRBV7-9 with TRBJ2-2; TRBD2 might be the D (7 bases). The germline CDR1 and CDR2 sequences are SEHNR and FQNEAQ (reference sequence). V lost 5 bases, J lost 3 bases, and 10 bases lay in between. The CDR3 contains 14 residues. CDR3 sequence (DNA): TGTGCCAGCAGCGGCGGGGGCTACACCGGGGAGCTGTTTTTT. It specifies CASSGGGYTGELFF.

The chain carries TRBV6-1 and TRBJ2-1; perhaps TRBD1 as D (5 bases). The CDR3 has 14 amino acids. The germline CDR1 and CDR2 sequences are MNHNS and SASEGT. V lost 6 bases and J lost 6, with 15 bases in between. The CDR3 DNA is TGTGCCAGCAGGCCCGGACATATTTCCAATGAGCAGTTCTTC. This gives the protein CASRPGHISNEQFF.

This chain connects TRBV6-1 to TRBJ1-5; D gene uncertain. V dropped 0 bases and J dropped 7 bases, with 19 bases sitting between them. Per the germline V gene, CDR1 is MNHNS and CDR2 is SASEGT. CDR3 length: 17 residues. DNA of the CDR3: TGTGCCAGCAGTGAAGCATCCGGGGTGAGCTTTCCGCAGCCCCAGCATTTT. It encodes CASSEASGVSFPQPQHF.

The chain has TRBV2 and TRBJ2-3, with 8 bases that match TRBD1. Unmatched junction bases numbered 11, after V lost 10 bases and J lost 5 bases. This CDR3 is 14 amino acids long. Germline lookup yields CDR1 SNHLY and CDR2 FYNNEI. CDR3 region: CATGDRTLLDTQYF. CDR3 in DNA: TGTGCCACCGGGGACAGGACCCTCTTAGATACGCAGTATTTT.

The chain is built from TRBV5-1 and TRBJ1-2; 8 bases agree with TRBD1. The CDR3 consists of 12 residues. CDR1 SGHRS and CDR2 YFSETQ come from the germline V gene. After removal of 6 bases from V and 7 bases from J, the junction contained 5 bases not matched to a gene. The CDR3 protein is CASNGQGVGYTF. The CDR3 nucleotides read TGCGCCAGCAATGGACAGGGAGTTGGCTACACCTTC.

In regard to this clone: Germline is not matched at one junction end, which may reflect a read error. CDR3 nucleotide sequence: TGTGCCAGTAGTATACAGCGAGGGTATCCGGAATTCTTC. It encodes CASSIQRGYPEFF. This sequence joins TRBV19 and TRBJ1-2; D not resolved. Germline loops: CDR1 LNHDA, CDR2 SQIVND (reference sequence). The CDR3 loop spans 13 amino acids. Using reference TRBV19 and TRBJ1-2 for the parts outside the CDR3, the full variable domain is DGGITQSPKYLFRKEGQNVTLSCEQNLNHDAMYWYRQDPGQGLRLIYYSQIVNDFQKGDIAEGYSVSREKKESFPLTVTSAQKNPTAFYLCASSIQRGYPEFFGSGTRLTVV.

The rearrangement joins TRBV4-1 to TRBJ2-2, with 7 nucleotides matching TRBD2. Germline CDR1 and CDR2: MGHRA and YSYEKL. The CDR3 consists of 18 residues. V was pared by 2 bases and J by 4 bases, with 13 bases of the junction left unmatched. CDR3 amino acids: CASSQIRLGRESTGELFF. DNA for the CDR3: TGCGCCAGCAGCCAAATTCGATTAGGGCGGGAGTCCACCGGGGAGCTGTTTTTT.

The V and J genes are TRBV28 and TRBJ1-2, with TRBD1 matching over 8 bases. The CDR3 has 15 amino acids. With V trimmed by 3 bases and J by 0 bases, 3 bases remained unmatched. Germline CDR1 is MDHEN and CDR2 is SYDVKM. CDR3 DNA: TGTGCCAGCAGTTTTCCGGACAGGGCTAACTATGGCTACACCTTC. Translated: CASSFPDRANYGYTF.

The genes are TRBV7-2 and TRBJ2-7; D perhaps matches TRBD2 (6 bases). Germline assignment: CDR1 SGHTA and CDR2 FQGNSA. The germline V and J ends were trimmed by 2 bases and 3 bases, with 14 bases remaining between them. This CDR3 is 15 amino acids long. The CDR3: CASSLIIAVDYEQYF. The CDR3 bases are TGTGCCAGCAGCTTAATTATAGCGGTGGACTACGAGCAGTACTTC.

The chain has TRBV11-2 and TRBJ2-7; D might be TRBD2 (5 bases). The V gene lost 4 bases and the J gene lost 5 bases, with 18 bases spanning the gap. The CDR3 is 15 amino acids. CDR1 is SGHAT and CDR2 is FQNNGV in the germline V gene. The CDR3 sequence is CASSSVTGSMNEQYF. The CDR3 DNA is TGTGCCAGCAGCTCGGTGACGGGGAGTATGAACGAGCAGTACTTC.

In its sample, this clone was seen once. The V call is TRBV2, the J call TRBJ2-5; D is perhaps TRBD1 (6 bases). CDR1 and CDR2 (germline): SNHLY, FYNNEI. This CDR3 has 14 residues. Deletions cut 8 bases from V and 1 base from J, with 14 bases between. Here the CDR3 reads CASLQGTGQETQYF. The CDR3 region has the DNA TGTGCCAGCCTACAGGGTACCGGCCAAGAGACCCAGTACTTC. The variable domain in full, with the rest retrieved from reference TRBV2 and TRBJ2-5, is EPEVTQTPSHQVTQMGQEVILRCVPISNHLYFYWYRQILGQKVEFLVSFYNNEISEKSEIFDDQFSVERPDGSNFTLKIRSTKLEDSAMYFCASLQGTGQETQYFGPGTRLLVL.

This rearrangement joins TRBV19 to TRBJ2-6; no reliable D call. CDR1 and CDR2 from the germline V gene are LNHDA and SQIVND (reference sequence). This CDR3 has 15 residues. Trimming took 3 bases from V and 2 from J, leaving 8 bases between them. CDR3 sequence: CASSMVSTGANVLTF. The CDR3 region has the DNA TGTGCCAGTAGTATGGTCTCTACTGGGGCCAACGTCCTGACTTTC. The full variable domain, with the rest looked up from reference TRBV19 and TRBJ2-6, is DGGITQSPKYLFRKEGQNVTLSCEQNLNHDAMYWYRQDPGQGLRLIYYSQIVNDFQKGDIAEGYSVSREKKESFPLTVTSAQKNPTAFYLCASSMVSTGANVLTFGAGSRLTVL.

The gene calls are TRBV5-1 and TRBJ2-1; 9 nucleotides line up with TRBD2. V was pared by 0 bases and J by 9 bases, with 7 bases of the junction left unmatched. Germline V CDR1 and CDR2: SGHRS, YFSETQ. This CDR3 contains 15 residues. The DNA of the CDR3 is TGCGCCAGCAGCTTGGGAGTAGCGGGAGCTTCTGAGCAGTTCTTC. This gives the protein CASSLGVAGASEQFF.

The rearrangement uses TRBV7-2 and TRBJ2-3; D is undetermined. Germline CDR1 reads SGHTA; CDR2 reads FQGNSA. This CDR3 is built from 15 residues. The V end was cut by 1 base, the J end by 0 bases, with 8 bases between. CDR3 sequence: CASSLELYSTDTQYF. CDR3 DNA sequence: TGTGCCAGCAGCTTAGAACTTTATAGCACAGATACGCAGTATTTT.

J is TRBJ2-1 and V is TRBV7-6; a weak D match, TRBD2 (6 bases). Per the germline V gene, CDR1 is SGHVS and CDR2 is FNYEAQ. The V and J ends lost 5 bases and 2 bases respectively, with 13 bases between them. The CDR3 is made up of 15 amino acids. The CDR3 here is CASSVTGDPYNEQFF. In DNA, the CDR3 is TGTGCCAGCAGCGTAACGGGAGATCCCTACAATGAGCAGTTCTTC.

CDR3: CASRFALAGTGELFF. The DNA for the CDR3 is TGTGCCAGTAGATTCGCACTAGCGGGGACCGGGGAGCTGTTTTTT. The chain couples TRBV19 to TRBJ2-2; TRBD2 matches at 10 bases. V gave up 6 bases and J gave up 5 bases; unmatched junction bases: 6. The CDR3 has 15 residues. The germline V gene encodes CDR1 LNHDA and CDR2 SQIVND (reference sequence).

This CDR3 reads CASSHSSSSGSSYNEQFF. CDR3 sequence (DNA): TGCGCCAGCAGCCATTCTAGTTCGAGCGGGAGCTCCTACAATGAGCAGTTCTTC. The chain employs TRBV4-1 and TRBJ2-1; 8 nucleotides line up with TRBD2. The germline V gene has CDR1 MGHRA and CDR2 YSYEKL. The length of the CDR3 is 18 residues. The V segment lost 3 bases and the J segment 0 bases; nucleotides outside the gene matches: 10.

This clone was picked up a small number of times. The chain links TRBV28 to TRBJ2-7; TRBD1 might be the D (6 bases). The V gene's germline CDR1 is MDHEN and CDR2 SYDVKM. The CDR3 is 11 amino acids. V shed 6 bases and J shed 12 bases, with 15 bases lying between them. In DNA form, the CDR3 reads TGTGCCAGCAGCAAATGGGACACTGTGTACTTC. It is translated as CASSKWDTVYF.

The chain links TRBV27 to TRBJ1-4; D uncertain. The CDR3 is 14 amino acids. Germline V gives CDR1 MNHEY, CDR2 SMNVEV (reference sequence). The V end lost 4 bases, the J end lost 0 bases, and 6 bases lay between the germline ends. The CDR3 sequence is CASSSLATNEKLFF. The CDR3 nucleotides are TGTGCCAGCAGTTCGCTAGCAACTAATGAAAAACTGTTTTTT.

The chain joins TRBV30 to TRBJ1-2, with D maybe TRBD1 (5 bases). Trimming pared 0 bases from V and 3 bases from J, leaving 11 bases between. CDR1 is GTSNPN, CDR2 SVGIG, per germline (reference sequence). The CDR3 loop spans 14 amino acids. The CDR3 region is CAWSVRGTHYGYTF. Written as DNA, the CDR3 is TGTGCCTGGAGTGTACGGGGGACGCACTATGGCTACACCTTC.

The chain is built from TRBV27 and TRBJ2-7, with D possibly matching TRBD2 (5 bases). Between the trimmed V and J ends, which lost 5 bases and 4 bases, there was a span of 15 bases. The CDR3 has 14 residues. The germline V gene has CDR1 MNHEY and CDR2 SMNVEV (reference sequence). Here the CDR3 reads CASSQFRRGYEQYF. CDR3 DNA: TGTGCCAGCAGTCAATTTCGACGAGGGTACGAGCAGTACTTC.

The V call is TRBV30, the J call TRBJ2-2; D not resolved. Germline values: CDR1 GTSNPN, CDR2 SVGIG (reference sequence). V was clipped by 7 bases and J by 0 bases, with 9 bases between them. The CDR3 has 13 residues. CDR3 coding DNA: TGTGCCTCTATGGCGGCGAACACCGGGGAGCTGTTTTTT. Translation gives CASMAANTGELFF.